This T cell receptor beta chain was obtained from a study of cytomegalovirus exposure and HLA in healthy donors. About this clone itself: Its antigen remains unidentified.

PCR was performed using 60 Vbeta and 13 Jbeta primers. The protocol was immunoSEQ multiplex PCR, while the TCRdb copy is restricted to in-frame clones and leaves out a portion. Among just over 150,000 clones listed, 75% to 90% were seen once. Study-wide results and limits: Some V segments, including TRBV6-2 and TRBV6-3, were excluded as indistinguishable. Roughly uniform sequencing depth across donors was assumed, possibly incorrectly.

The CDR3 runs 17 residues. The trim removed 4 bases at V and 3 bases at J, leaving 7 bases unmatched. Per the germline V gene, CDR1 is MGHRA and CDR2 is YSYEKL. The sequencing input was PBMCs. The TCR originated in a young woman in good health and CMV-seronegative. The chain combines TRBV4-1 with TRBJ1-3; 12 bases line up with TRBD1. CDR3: CASSLLGTGGDGNTIYF. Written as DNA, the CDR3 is TGCGCCAGCAGCCTCCTAGGGACAGGGGGCGATGGAAACACCATATATTTT.